These 2 T cell receptor beta chains came from one sample sequenced in a study of shared clonotypes between healthy human individuals. Produced via immunoSEQ multiplex PCR; TCRdb's table is partial and in-frame only. The profile covers approximately 1,500,000 clones, with around 97% appearing a single time and roughly 1.1% taken by the ten largest. The sample comprised naive CD4+ T cells sorted from blood. Subset specified: CD45RA+ positively selected. These receptors were collected from a young man in good health.

The gene calls are TRBV18 and TRBJ1-3; 7 bases are shared with TRBD1. Germline loops: CDR1 KGHSH, CDR2 LQKENI. Trimming cost V 2 bases and J 0 bases; bases outside gene matches: 16. The CDR3 totals 20 residues. CDR3 sequence: CASSPLGQIKTGISGNTIYF. The CDR3 DNA reads as TGTGCCAGCTCACCATTGGGACAGATAAAAACTGGAATCTCTGGAAACACCATATATTTT.

For this clone: This sample also contains other DNA sequences that code for the same CDR3. This chain uses TRBV10-3 with TRBJ2-2; 9 bases fit TRBD2. Trimming cost V 8 bases and J 1 base; bases outside gene matches: 2. Germline V gene lookup returns CDR1 ENHRY and CDR2 SYGVKD. This CDR3 comprises 14 residues. CDR3 coding DNA: TGTGCCATCGGCGGGGGGGGGAACACCGGGGAGCTGTTTTTT. Translating gives CAIGGGGNTGELFF.